Below, one T cell receptor beta chain is given with its context. Its target is unknown. Other DNA sequences of this sample code for an identical CDR3. These data belong to a study of shared clonotypes between healthy human individuals. Study-level background: The composition of the donors was a couple of women and a few men aged 18 to 49.

Study findings and constraints: Large sequencing depth failed to make sorted-subset sequencing complete, rarefaction showed.

TCRdb keeps only in-frame clones here, not all; method: immunoSEQ multiplex PCR. Found here are under 2,500,000 clones, approximately 96% of them singletons; the top ten hold roughly 0.13%. The sequenced sample was naive CD4+ T cells sorted from blood. The subset: CD45RA+ positively selected. The source of this sequence is a man aged 18 to 30 in good health.

The CDR3 sequence is CAWSLGNYGYTF. The CDR3 bases are TGTGCCTGGAGTCTAGGGAATTATGGCTACACCTTC. V gene TRBV30 combines with J gene TRBJ1-2; unclear D gene. Trimming stripped 2 bases from V and 5 bases from J, with 9 bases between. Germline V CDR1 and CDR2: GTSNPN, SVGIG (reference sequence). This CDR3 spans 12 amino acids.